This T cell receptor beta chain derives from a study of blood T cell repertoires in COVID-19. Overall study: Italy, Spain and the United States were the sources of the convalescent and acute COVID-19 samples. Nucleic acid was either cDNA or gDNA, and it came from T cells, B-cell-depleted T cells, or PBMCs.

Membership in each cohort depended on participant-reported clinical history. The CDR3 spans 14 residues. V gave up 3 bases and J gave up 5 bases; unmatched junction bases: 6. Germline CDR1 reads LNHNV; CDR2 reads YYDKDF (reference sequence). Authors' data handling: Estimation of nucleated cell counts was performed using reference gene primer amplification. Data came from immunoSEQ multiplex PCR; TCRdb stores just in-frame clones and leaves some out. V, J and clone size are those of that table, while D and trimming were read from the DNA. The table includes about 240,000 clones, around 86% detected once.

The V gene is TRBV15, the J gene TRBJ2-7; TRBD1 agrees at 8 bases. What was sequenced was PBMCs or T cells enriched from blood (not recorded which). The sequence came from a woman in her thirties or forties with acute COVID-19. The CDR3: CATSSYTGGHEQYF. The DNA for the CDR3 is TGTGCCACCAGCAGTTATACAGGGGGGCACGAGCAGTACTTC.